This TCR beta chain derives from a study of T cells after yellow fever vaccination. General study results and limits: FACS-sorted repertoires could harbor abundant contaminating bulk-population clonotypes. Reappearance after the booster was seen for most primary-vaccination clones, at 95% to 96% CD4 and around 88% CD8.

CDR1 is SQVTM, CDR2 ANQGSEA, per germline. The CDR3 length is 15 residues. The ends lost 1 base at V and 7 bases at J; junction bases unmatched: 9. Production of TCR cDNA was by 5'RACE template switching, which also added a universal primer site and UMIs. TCRdb reanalysed the 5' RACE reads using MiXCR and keeps one entry per CDR3 protein. The table has 550,000 or so distinct CDR3 sequences, 15% to 20% seen once; the top ten hold 14%. Points on this clonotype: The antigen is not known.

This clonotype was sampled from a man aged 25 to 45 who received the YFV17D yellow fever vaccine. V is TRBV29-1 and J is TRBJ2-1, with 8 bases that match TRBD2. The source material was PBMCs, sampled 15 days after the yellow fever booster vaccination. CDR3 sequence: CSVEVFREGGNEQFF. For the CDR3, the DNA is TGCAGCGTTGAAGTGTTTCGGGAGGGTGGGAATGAGCAGTTCTTC.